These 29 T cell receptor beta chains were sequenced from one sample in a study of brain T cells in children with intractable seizures. The data were produced by immunoSEQ multiplex PCR, yet TCRdb's version contains in-frame clones alone and is incomplete. Found here are tens of thousands of clones, 93% of them singletons; the top ten hold approximately 1.5%. This sample comprised peripheral blood, obtained at surgery. These receptors came from a boy younger than two with tuberous sclerosis and intractable seizures.

The chain couples TRBV5-1 to TRBJ2-4, with a weak D call TRBD2 (5 bases). V shed 0 bases and J shed 2 bases, with 15 bases lying between them. CDR3 size: 17 residues. In germline, CDR1 is SGHRS, CDR2 YFSETQ. The CDR3 protein is CASSLAWRVGTKNIQYF. CDR3 sequence (DNA): TGCGCCAGCAGCTTGGCCTGGCGGGTAGGAACCAAAAACATTCAGTACTTC.

The rearrangement links TRBV5-4 to TRBJ2-5, with D maybe TRBD1 (5 bases). CDR3 length: 15 amino acids. Germline CDR1 reads SGHNT; CDR2 reads YYREEE (reference sequence). V lost 1 base and J lost 5, with 15 bases in between. The CDR3 DNA is TGTGCCAGCAGCTTGCTTTCGTTAGCAGGGGAGACCCAGTACTTC. Translating gives CASSLLSLAGETQYF.

This chain links TRBV12-3 or TRBV12-4 with TRBJ1-3; D ambiguous. This CDR3 is 13 amino acids long. Trimming removed 8 bases at V and 0 bases at J, with 8 bases between. In DNA form, the CDR3 reads TGTGCCAGCGGTAAAGCCTCTGGAAACACCATATATTTT. This encodes CASGKASGNTIYF.

In its sample, this clone was seen once. The V gene is TRBV6-5, the J gene TRBJ1-4, with unresolved D. Looked up from germline, CDR1 is MNHEY and CDR2 is SVGAGI. Trimming left V 8 bases short and J 5 bases short, with 12 bases between. This CDR3 contains 13 residues. CDR3 amino acids: CASLSQANEKLFF. In DNA, the CDR3 is TGTGCCAGCTTGAGTCAAGCAAATGAAAAACTGTTTTTT.

This clone was picked up one time. The V gene is TRBV29-1, the J gene TRBJ2-7, with TRBD1 matching over 7 bases. V shed 3 bases and J 1 base; nucleotides not matched to a gene: 6. The germline CDR1 and CDR2 sequences are SQVTM and ANQGSEA. CDR3 length equals 14 residues. In DNA form, the CDR3 reads TGCAGCGTTGAGAGGACAGGACGATCCTACGAGCAGTACTTC. Its protein product is CSVERTGRSYEQYF.

V is TRBV11-2 and J is TRBJ1-3; D is undetermined. Trimming removed 1 base from V and 3 bases from J, with 7 bases in between. The CDR3 totals 14 residues. Germline CDR1 is SGHAT and CDR2 is FQNNGV. CDR3 sequence (DNA): TGTGCCAGCAGCTTAGCCGGATTTGGAAACACCATATATTTT. This sequence encodes CASSLAGFGNTIYF.

The rearrangement joins TRBV2 to TRBJ2-1; D perhaps matches TRBD1 (6 bases). Germline lookup yields CDR1 SNHLY and CDR2 FYNNEI. Between the trimmed V and J ends, which lost 4 bases and 0 bases, there was a span of 7 bases. The CDR3 totals 14 residues. CDR3 nucleotides: TGTGCCAGCAGTGTGGACAGCTCCTACAATGAGCAGTTCTTC. It yields the protein CASSVDSSYNEQFF.

The CDR3 region has the DNA TGTGCCAGCTCACCAACAGGGTACGAGCAGTACTTC. It translates to CASSPTGYEQYF. V is TRBV18 and J is TRBJ2-7, with D perhaps matching TRBD1 (6 bases). The CDR3 spans 12 residues. V lost 2 bases and J 4 bases, leaving 6 bases between the germline ends. In germline, CDR1 is KGHSH, CDR2 LQKENI. Using reference TRBV18 and TRBJ2-7 for the parts outside the CDR3, the full variable domain is NAGVMQNPRHLVRRRGQEARLRCSPMKGHSHVYWYRQLPEEGLKFMVYLQKENIIDESGMPKERFSAEFPKEGPSILRIQQVVRGDSAAYFCASSPTGYEQYFGPGTRLTVT.

The chain couples TRBV19 to TRBJ1-5; the D gene is possibly TRBD1 (6 bases). CDR3 length: 14 amino acids. From germline, CDR1 is LNHDA and CDR2 SQIVND (reference sequence). The ends were cut back, 7 bases at V and 9 bases at J, with 19 bases in the middle. The CDR3 loop is CASTPQPGGPPQHF. In DNA form, the CDR3 reads TGTGCCAGTACTCCTCAACCGGGGGGGCCGCCCCAGCATTTT.

J is TRBJ1-6 and V is TRBV15; D remains unclear. CDR3 length equals 18 residues. V was clipped by 0 bases and J by 4 bases, with 16 bases between them. CDR1 is LNHNV and CDR2 is YYDKDF in the germline V gene (reference sequence). The CDR3 loop reads CATSRDDWGGKYNSPLHF. The CDR3, as DNA: TGTGCCACCAGCAGAGATGATTGGGGAGGGAAGTATAATTCACCCCTCCACTTT. Full variable domain (missing parts from reference TRBV15 and TRBJ1-6): DAMVIQNPRYQVTQFGKPVTLSCSQTLNHNVMYWYQQKSSQAPKLLFHYYDKDFNNEADTPDNFQSRRPNTSFCFLDIRSPGLGDTAMYLCATSRDDWGGKYNSPLHFGNGTRLTVT.

The V call is TRBV11-3, the J call TRBJ2-7, with no clear D. Germline V lookup: CDR1 SGHNT, CDR2 YENEEA. The CDR3 runs 13 residues. Deletions cut 2 bases from V and 3 bases from J, with 8 bases between. CDR3 sequence (DNA): TGTGCCAGCAGCTTAATGGTGGACTACGAGCAGTACTTC. Protein sequence: CASSLMVDYEQYF.

The sample holds one count of this clone. Other DNA sequences in the sample encode the same CDR3. The chain has TRBV10-3 and TRBJ2-7, with D maybe TRBD1 (6 bases). Trimming removed 6 bases at V and 2 bases at J, with 8 bases between. The CDR3 is 12 residues long. CDR1 and CDR2 from the germline V gene are ENHRY and SYGVKD. For the CDR3, the DNA is TGTGCCATCAGCGGGACAACCTACGAGCAGTACTTC. Its translation: CAISGTTYEQYF.

The chain employs TRBV9 and TRBJ1-6; possible D gene TRBD1, 6 bases. CDR1 is SGDLS, CDR2 YYNGEE, per germline. The CDR3 covers 15 residues. The V gene lost 0 bases and the J gene lost 6 bases, with 10 bases spanning the gap. This CDR3 reads CASSVDGQSNSPLHF. In DNA, the CDR3 is TGTGCCAGCAGCGTAGACGGACAGTCTAATTCACCCCTCCACTTT.

The gene calls are TRBV7-2 and TRBJ2-1, with 7 bases lining up with TRBD1. Trimming took 1 base from V and 4 from J; bases not matched to a gene: 10. The CDR3 length is 17 residues. Germline V gene sequence: CDR1 SGHTA, CDR2 FQGNSA. The CDR3 coding sequence is TGTGCCAGCAGCTTAGGAGGGTTACAGGGGTCATACAATGAGCAGTTCTTC. Residues: CASSLGGLQGSYNEQFF.

The chain joins TRBV2 to TRBJ2-3, with TRBD2 identical over 14 bases. The CDR3 runs 15 residues. The V gene's germline CDR1 is SNHLY and CDR2 FYNNEI. The junction had 0 bases not matched to a gene; V was cut back by 6 bases and J by 1 base. As DNA, the CDR3 is TGTGCCAGCAGGGGACTAGCGGGAGGCACAGATACGCAGTATTTT. Its protein is CASRGLAGGTDTQYF.

The chain employs TRBV6-5 and TRBJ2-5; D ambiguous. CDR1 MNHEY and CDR2 SVGAGI come from the germline V gene. Between the trimmed V and J ends, which lost 6 bases and 5 bases, there was a span of 19 bases. The CDR3 extends over 15 amino acids. In nucleotides, the CDR3 is TGTGCCAGCAGCATCCAACCCGACATAGGGGAGACCCAGTACTTC. Its translation: CASSIQPDIGETQYF.

This clone came up a few times. The junction does not match germline at one end; this may be a read error. The CDR3 nucleotides read TGTGCCAGCAGCGATACAGGGGGGAAGAGGTTT. Protein sequence: CASSDTGGKRF. The chain combines TRBV7-9 with TRBJ1-3; 8 bases are shared with TRBD1. The germline gives CDR1 SEHNR, CDR2 FQNEAQ (reference sequence). The CDR3 totals 11 residues.

The chain couples TRBV3-1 (or the pseudogene TRBV3-2) to TRBJ2-1; D gene uncertain. The CDR3 sequence is 16 residues long. V shed 0 bases and J shed 0 bases, with 9 bases lying between them. CDR1 and CDR2 from the germline V gene are LGHDT and YNNKEL (reference sequence). The CDR3: CASSQDAVSSYNEQFF. DNA for the CDR3: TGTGCCAGCAGCCAAGACGCCGTAAGCTCCTACAATGAGCAGTTCTTC.

The J gene is TRBJ1-1, the V gene TRBV27; D remains ambiguous. V lost 4 bases, J lost 2 bases, and 8 bases lay in between. Looked up from germline, CDR1 is MNHEY and CDR2 is SMNVEV (reference sequence). CDR3 size: 13 residues. As DNA, the CDR3 is TGTGCCAGCAGTTCCAAGACCAACACTGAAGCTTTCTTT. This sequence encodes CASSSKTNTEAFF.

The CDR3 here is CASSWGGRGSEAFF. The DNA for the CDR3 is TGCGCCAGCAGCTGGGGGGGGCGAGGATCTGAAGCTTTCTTT. The genes are TRBV5-1 and TRBJ1-1, with D possibly being TRBD1 (6 bases). CDR3 length equals 14 residues. CDR1 and CDR2 (germline): SGHRS, YFSETQ. V was pared by 3 bases and J by 6 bases, with 15 bases between.

V gene TRBV5-8 combines with J gene TRBJ1-1, with D unclear. With 5 bases removed from V and 0 bases from J, the gap between germline ends came to 11 bases. CDR1 is SGHTS and CDR2 is YDEGEE in the germline V gene. This CDR3 is built from 14 residues. CDR3 bases: TGTGCCAGCAGAGGGAGACAAATGAACACTGAAGCTTTCTTT. Protein: CASRGRQMNTEAFF.

The V and J genes are TRBV6-2 or TRBV6-3 and TRBJ2-5, with unresolved D. Trimming left V 6 bases short and J 5 bases short, with 19 bases between. The CDR3 is 15 amino acids. CDR1 MNHEY and CDR2 SVGEGT come from the germline V gene. In nucleotides, the CDR3 is TGTGCCAGCAGCGATTCACATTCAATTGGGGAGACCCAGTACTTC. Protein: CASSDSHSIGETQYF.

The V gene is TRBV7-3, the J gene TRBJ1-1; a possible D gene is TRBD1 (5 bases). The CDR3 loop spans 15 amino acids. With 1 base removed from V and 3 bases from J, the gap between germline ends came to 12 bases. The germline CDR1 and CDR2 sequences are SGHTA and FQGTGA. The CDR3 region is CASSLRGREDTEAFF. The CDR3, as DNA: TGTGCCAGCAGCTTAAGGGGCAGGGAGGACACTGAAGCTTTCTTT.

This chain joins TRBV7-9 and TRBJ2-7; D uncertain. Trimming left V 3 bases short and J 2 bases short, with 20 bases between. From germline, CDR1 is SEHNR and CDR2 FQNEAQ (reference sequence). This CDR3 comprises 17 residues. DNA for the CDR3: TGTGCCAGCAGCTTGTACAAGCAGTTTAAGAGGCCCTACGAGCAGTACTTC. Translating gives CASSLYKQFKRPYEQYF.

The rearrangement links TRBV5-1 to TRBJ1-5, with TRBD1 as a possible D gene (5 bases). This CDR3 has 15 residues. Between the trimmed V and J ends, which lost 4 bases and 1 base, there was a span of 12 bases. The V gene's germline CDR1 is SGHRS and CDR2 YFSETQ. CDR3 sequence (DNA): TGCGCCAGCAGCCCGGGGACCGACAGCAATCAGCCCCAGCATTTT. Its translation is CASSPGTDSNQPQHF.

The rearrangement links TRBV12-2 to TRBJ2-7; the table's D call of TRBD2 was not tested on the DNA. TRBV12-2 is annotated as a pseudogene. The CDR3 has 17 residues. The CDR3 loop reads CASRLGRTSGAYYEQYF. The CDR3 DNA sequence: TGTGCAAGTCGCTTAGGGAGGACTAGCGGGGCTTACTACGAGCAGTACTTC.

The CDR3 region has the DNA TGTGCCAGCAGCTCACCGACAGGTCTGCGCTGGAGGACTGAAGCTTTCTTT. Translation: CASSSPTGLRWRTEAFF. The V gene is TRBV7-2, the J gene TRBJ1-1, with D possibly TRBD1 on 6 matching bases. V lost 4 bases and J lost 5, with 23 bases in between. Germline lookup yields CDR1 SGHTA and CDR2 FQGNSA. CDR3 size: 17 residues. Together with reference TRBV7-2 and TRBJ1-1, the CDR3 gives the full variable domain: GAGVSQSPSNKVTEKGKDVELRCDPISGHTALYWYRQSLGQGLEFLIYFQGNSAPDKSGLPSDRFSAERTGGSVSTLTIQRTQQEDSAVYLCASSSPTGLRWRTEAFFGQGTRLTVV.

This chain uses TRBV14 with TRBJ1-1; a possible D gene is TRBD1 (5 bases). Between the trimmed V and J ends, which lost 0 bases and 11 bases, there was a span of 10 bases. CDR3 length: 12 amino acids. Germline V lookup: CDR1 SGHDN, CDR2 FVKESK. DNA of the CDR3: TGTGCCAGCAGCCAAGAGCGACACAGGGCTTTCTTT. It codes for CASSQERHRAFF. The full variable domain, rest sourced from reference TRBV14 and TRBJ1-1, is EAGVTQFPSHSVIEKGQTVTLRCDPISGHDNLYWYRRVMGKEIKFLLHFVKESKQDESGMPNNRFLAERTGGTYSTLKVQPAELEDSGVYFCASSQERHRAFFGQGTRLTVV.

The V and J genes are TRBV13 and TRBJ2-1; TRBD2 matches 10 bases. V gave up 7 bases and J gave up 6 bases; unmatched junction bases: 9. CDR1 is PRHDT and CDR2 is FYEKMQ in the germline V gene (reference sequence). This CDR3 region has 15 residues. Here the CDR3 DNA reads TGTGCCAGCATCACTAGCGGGGCCGAACCCAATGAGCAGTTCTTC. It encodes CASITSGAEPNEQFF.